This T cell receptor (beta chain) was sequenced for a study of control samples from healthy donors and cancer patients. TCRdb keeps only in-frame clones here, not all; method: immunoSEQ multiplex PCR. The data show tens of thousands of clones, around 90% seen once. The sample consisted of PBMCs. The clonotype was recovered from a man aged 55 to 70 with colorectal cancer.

DNA for the CDR3: TGTGCCAGCAGTTTCCTGCGGGGAGGGTACCAAGAGACCCAGTACTTC. Its translation: CASSFLRGGYQETQYF. The rearrangement uses TRBV28 and TRBJ2-5; TRBD2 agrees at 7 bases. Germline CDR1 MDHEN, CDR2 SYDVKM. V was clipped by 3 bases and J by 0 bases; unmatched bases: 7. CDR3 length: 16 residues.